A selection of T cell receptor beta chains follows, all from one sample in a study of blood T cells in healthy people across ages. TCRdb recomputed calls from the 5' RACE reads with MiXCR, one row per CDR3 protein. The table shows fewer than 1,000,000 distinct CDR3 sequences, with about 46% occurring only once. Sequencing was performed on blood. These receptors were obtained from an elderly man in good health. The CDR3 runs from the conserved cysteine through the conserved F or W. Fields, in order: J gene, D gene, CDR3 length, V gene, clone size, CDR3 DNA, CDR3 protein. D genes are given only for firm matches. A row's size may be missing; if present it is once, few, many or a size class.

J: TRBJ2-7
D: TRBD1
length: 15
V: TRBV28
size: NA
DNA: TGTGCCAGCAGTTCCAACGGACAGGGGGCCTACGAGCAGTACTTC
CDR3: CASSSNGQGAYEQYF

J: TRBJ2-1
D: TRBD1
length: 14
V: TRBV10-3
size: many
DNA: TGTGCCATCACCCAGGACAGGGTTAGAAATGAGCAGTTCTTC
CDR3: CAITQDRVRNEQFF

J: TRBJ1-2
D: NA
length: 13
V: TRBV29-1
size: NA
DNA: TGCAGCGTTGGCCTGGACAGCCCCTATGGCTACACCTTC
CDR3: CSVGLDSPYGYTF

J: TRBJ1-2
D: NA
length: 12
V: TRBV5-1
size: NA
DNA: TGCGCCAGCAGCAAAGAGCACAGTGGCTACACCTTC
CDR3: CASSKEHSGYTF

J: TRBJ2-4
D: NA
length: 15
V: TRBV5-1
size: few
DNA: TGCGCCAGCAGCGATCCAGGCTTCTCCAAAAACATTCAGTACTTC
CDR3: CASSDPGFSKNIQYF

J: TRBJ2-1
D: NA
length: 15
V: TRBV27
size: NA
DNA: TGTGCCAGCGGTTCTATACAGTCCTCCTACAATGAGCAGTTCTTC
CDR3: CASGSIQSSYNEQFF

J: TRBJ2-5
D: NA
length: 16
V: TRBV12-3/TRBV12-4
size: few
DNA: TGTGCCAGCAGTTTCTACGCCTTGCGGGCACAAGAGACCCAGTACTTC
CDR3: CASSFYALRAQETQYF

J: TRBJ1-6
D: NA
length: 14
V: TRBV30
size: NA
DNA: TGTGCCTGGAGGCTAGGGGGAGATAATTCACCCCTCCACTTT
CDR3: CAWRLGGDNSPLHF

J: TRBJ2-1
D: TRBD2
length: 16
V: TRBV2
size: NA
DNA: TGTGCCAGCAGTGGGACTAGCGGGTACAACTACAATGAGCAGTTCTTC
CDR3: CASSGTSGYNYNEQFF

J: TRBJ1-1
D: TRBD1
length: 13
V: TRBV12-3/TRBV12-4
size: many
DNA: TGTGCCAGCAGTATACAGGGGGTCACTGAAGCTTTCTTT
CDR3: CASSIQGVTEAFF

J: TRBJ2-1
D: NA
length: 16
V: TRBV28
size: NA
DNA: TGTGCCAGCAGTTTTTCTCTTTCCAACACAAACAATGAGCAGTTCTTC
CDR3: CASSFSLSNTNNEQFF

J: TRBJ2-4
D: NA
length: 12
V: TRBV20-1
size: once
DNA: TGCAGTGCTAGATTAGGGAAAAACATTCAGTACTTC
CDR3: CSARLGKNIQYF

J: TRBJ1-2
D: TRBD1
length: 14
V: TRBV27
size: NA
DNA: TGTGCCAGCAGCCGTACCAGGGGGAACTATGGCTACACCTTC
CDR3: CASSRTRGNYGYTF

J: TRBJ1-4
D: NA
length: 14
V: TRBV12-3/TRBV12-4
size: few
DNA: TGTGCCAGCAGCTTGCAGGGCGGGCAGGAAAAACTGTTTTTT
CDR3: CASSLQGGQEKLFF

J: TRBJ2-1
D: NA
length: 14
V: TRBV11-2
size: NA
DNA: TGTGCCAGCAGCGCCCGGCCGTGGGGGGATGAGCAGTTCTTC
CDR3: CASSARPWGDEQFF

J: TRBJ2-5
D: TRBD2
length: 15
V: TRBV20-1
size: NA
DNA: TGCAGTGCTAGATCAGCGGGGGGTTTACAAGAGACCCAGTACTTC
CDR3: CSARSAGGLQETQYF

J: TRBJ1-5
D: TRBD1
length: 15
V: TRBV7-2
size: NA
DNA: TGTGCCAGCAGTCGACAGGGAAATAGCAATCAGCCCCAGCATTTT
CDR3: CASSRQGNSNQPQHF

J: TRBJ2-3
D: TRBD1
length: 15
V: TRBV6-1
size: once
DNA: TGTGCCAGCGGCAGGACAGGGGGCGAGACAGATACGCAGTATTTT
CDR3: CASGRTGGETDTQYF

J: TRBJ2-3
D: TRBD1
length: 17
V: TRBV27
size: NA
DNA: TGTGCCAGCAGTTTACCGAAATTGGGACAGAACACAGATACGCAGTATTTT
CDR3: CASSLPKLGQNTDTQYF

J: TRBJ2-5
D: NA
length: 11
V: TRBV6-1
size: NA
DNA: TGTGCCAGCAGTGATCACAGGATTCAGTACTTC
CDR3: CASSDHRIQYF